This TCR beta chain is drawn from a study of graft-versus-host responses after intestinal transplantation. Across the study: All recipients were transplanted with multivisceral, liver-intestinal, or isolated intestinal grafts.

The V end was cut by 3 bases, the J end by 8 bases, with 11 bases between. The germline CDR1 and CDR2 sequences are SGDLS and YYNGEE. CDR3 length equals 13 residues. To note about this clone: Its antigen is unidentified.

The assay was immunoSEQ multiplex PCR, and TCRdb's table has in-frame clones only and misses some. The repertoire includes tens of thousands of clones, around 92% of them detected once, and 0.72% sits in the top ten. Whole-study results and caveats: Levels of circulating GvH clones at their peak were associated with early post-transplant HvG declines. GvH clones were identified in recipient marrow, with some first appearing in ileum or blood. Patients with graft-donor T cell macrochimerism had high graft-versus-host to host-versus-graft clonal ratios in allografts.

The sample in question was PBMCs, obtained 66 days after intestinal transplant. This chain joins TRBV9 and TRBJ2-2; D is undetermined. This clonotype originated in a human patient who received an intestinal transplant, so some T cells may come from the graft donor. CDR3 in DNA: TGTGCCAGCAGCGCCGACTTTACGGGGGAGCTGTTTTTT. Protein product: CASSADFTGELFF.